The entry below gives a single TCR beta chain sequence along with its context. It lacks a known antigen. No qualities accompany the bases; no much larger clone lies one base away. The sample comes from a study of cytomegalovirus exposure and HLA in healthy donors (dated by TCRdb to the late 2010s). About the investigation overall: An earlier analysis of roughly 500 of the donors reported 250 to 300 Gb of sequence data and approximately 110 million unique TCR beta sequences from around 200 million T cells. About 320 gigabases of sequencing data and tens of millions of unique TCR sequences were included in an early release covering around 600 HLA-typed donors. Of the 398 genotyped donors, 81% were placed in the genetic ancestry cluster associated with self-reported Caucasian donors. The study aimed to test whether cataloging public T cell receptors could reveal signatures of past pathogen exposure. The study used immunosequencing to profile the T cell repertoires of 670 or so subjects and linked those repertoires to cytomegalovirus serostatus. Along with the approximately 700-subject first cohort, a separate validation cohort of over 90 different subjects was used. To predict cytomegalovirus infection status, the study brought together high-throughput TCR immunosequencing, statistical association of individual TCRs with disease status, and machine learning. In a later analysis, previously published TCR beta repertoires from 600 to 850 donors were re-analyzed and high-resolution HLA genotyping was added so that TCR occurrence patterns could be studied. Rather than using new phenotypic data, the later analysis identified candidate immune exposures from TCR beta sequences and from how often those sequences occurred across donors. An earlier analysis of approximately 580 of the donors used high-throughput TCR beta sequencing to judge whether each TCR beta V gene segment behaved as functional or pseudogenic. Donor age, sex, ethnicity and CMV serostatus were compiled together with the repertoire data. A later genetic analysis took genome-wide SNP genotypes for about 60% of the roughly 670 donors and used that subset as a discovery cohort. Every discovery cohort repertoire had been produced on one sequencing platform. HLA typing included class I and class II loci at four-digit resolution. The number of donors typed differed by locus, with about 629-630 for A, B, C, DRB1 and DQB1, roughly 520 for DQA1, about 610 for DPA1, and under 490 for DPB1. A handful of DR-DQ haplotypes were handled as single units for association and clustering because linkage in the cohort was strong. Across roughly 420 genotyped donors of the cohort, an average of about 200,000 unique TCR beta nucleotide sequences per donor were sequenced, and 15% to 20% of those sequences were non-productive. General conclusions and limits of the study: According to a later analysis, most CMV-associated TCR beta chains appeared to be HLA-restricted, and the HLA associations seemed to be driven largely by CMV exposure. Roughly uniform sequencing depth across donors was assumed in presence/absence analyses, although this assumption may not hold. A cluster of highly shared sequence variants was judged likely to be a technical artifact of the sequencing pipeline. In the study, roughly 160 TCR beta chains were listed as associated with cytomegalovirus. In this cohort, only TCR beta chains were sequenced, and detectable features were limited by the absence of alpha or paired-chain data. Linkage disequilibrium might explain the correlated functional status among segregating V segments, but an unknown experimental factor could not be excluded. While some public TCRs were present in many individuals, most TCR sequences turned up only very rarely across donors. Specific HLA alleles were associated with some 15,000 TCR beta sequences at a false discovery rate of 0.05 in a later analysis. In both the original and validation cohorts, the classifier was reported to diagnose cytomegalovirus status with high specificity and sensitivity. It was suggested by the authors that the approach could potentially be generalized to other disease states and immunological phenotypes. In a later analysis, several top co-occurrence clusters were reported to appear linked to parvovirus B19, influenza, CMV and Epstein-Barr virus. A further reported finding was that TCR beta sequences accurately predicted the HLA-A and HLA-B alleles for most subjects in the first cohort. Because some donors lacked HLA typing at each locus, the association tests relied only on the typed subset. A later genetic analysis reported fewer N-insertions in productive TCRs among donors in an Asian-associated ancestry cluster than the approximately 700-donor mean. Because counts were too low, roughly 18 rarely observed V segments, including chromosome 9 orphons, were left out of the earlier analysis of 500 to 750 of the donors. Because the 87-base-pair reads could not distinguish some IMGT-functional V segments, including TRBV6-2 and TRBV6-3, those segments were excluded. In vitro tests confirmed that a few of the cytomegalovirus-associated TCR beta chains recognize cytomegalovirus antigens. In a later analysis, HLA-associated TCR beta chains showed more clonal expansion and lower generation probabilities than non-associated chains that were equally common. According to a later analysis, TCR association rates differed among HLA loci, with DRB1 alleles showing the most associated TCRs and HLA-C alleles showing the fewest. Immune exposure information for the cohort was limited to CMV serostatus. An earlier analysis of around 600 of the donors showed that most TCR beta V segments appeared in productive rearrangements either about 90% or about 30% of the time, which broadly matched IMGT annotations. Assigning TCR associations to individual alleles was difficult when HLA alleles, especially DR and DQ, strongly co-occurred. An association between a missense DCLRE1C variant and V-gene and J-gene trimming of TCR beta chains was found in a later genetic analysis and replicated in an independent cohort.

The cohort consisted of 666 healthy bone marrow donors. All cohort members were sampled while nominally healthy, although unrecorded immune exposures were likely present. The donor tested CMV seropositive and was one of the 289 seropositive cohort members. Each donor provided a peripheral blood sample, and peripheral blood mononuclear cells were used for TCR beta sequencing. Genomic DNA extraction from the blood cell samples was performed with the Qiagen DNeasy Blood Extraction Kit. Libraries were made using the immunoSEQ multiplex PCR assay. A mixture of 60 forward primers for TCR Vbeta segments and 13 reverse primers for TCR Jbeta segments was used in the multiplex PCR. A multiplex PCR assay on genomic DNA amplified the CDR3 region of rearranged TCR beta genes. The Illumina HiSeq System was used to sequence the amplified TCR beta libraries as 87-base-pair reads. On the authors' methods: A later analysis tallied roughly 80 million unique TCR beta chains across the roughly 610 repertoires, and approximately 11 million of those chains were shared by two or more donors. A nearest-neighbor algorithm error-corrected the raw reads and collapsed the reads into unique sequences, merging closely related sequences to remove PCR and sequencing errors. Alignment of CDR3 sequences to IMGT reference sequences was used to assign V, D and J gene segments. For a sequence to be retained, a match of at least six nucleotides to both a V gene segment and a J gene segment was required. A rearrangement counted as productive if the CDR3 had no stop codons and remained in frame with V and J, and every other rearrangement counted as non-productive. Following IMGT convention, CDR3 was defined as the stretch from the second conserved V-encoded cysteine up to the conserved J-encoded phenylalanine. Sequences without an unambiguous match to a single V gene segment were excluded from the earlier analysis of 450 to 750 of the donors. An earlier analysis of 450 to 650 of the donors called V segments functional above 56.7% productive rearrangements and segregating when the between-donor standard deviation exceeded 5%. A statistical classification framework was built for diagnosing cytomegalovirus status from the catalog of TCR beta chain sequences. A later analysis assigned V and J genes by comparing TCR nucleotide sequences with IMGT/GENE-DB human TR gene sequences. The TCRdist pipeline was used in a later analysis to assign CDR3 sequences and most-parsimonious VDJ recombination scenarios. In a later analysis, each TCR beta chain was defined by its CDR3 amino acid sequence together with its V-gene family, and reads without a unique V-gene family were excluded. To address suspected cross-contamination and a sequencing artifact, a later analysis removed a few hundred highly shared, low-generation-probability nucleotide sequences. For each public chain, a later analysis derived a clonal expansion index from normalized ranks of inferred template counts within each repertoire. In a later analysis, generation probabilities were computed with a VDJ recombination model fitted to out-of-frame rearrangements, and the resulting probabilities were checked against IGoR. Hypergeometric tests were used in a later analysis to score TCR-TCR, TCR-HLA and TCR-CMV co-occurrence, with a repertoire-size bias correction applied to the TCR pairs. In a later analysis, false discovery rates were estimated by permuting HLA or CMV assignments 20 times. In a later analysis, co-occurring TCRs were grouped using DBSCAN, and TCRdist sequence similarity was added for clustering within HLA-allele-positive subsets. For co-occurrence clustering, repertoires with fewer than 30,000 or more than 120,000 public chains were excluded, along with a handful of repertoires with anomalous nucleotide sharing. In TCRdb, the immuneACCESS table is reduced to in-frame sequences with V and J assigned. These tables do not hold every clone; where another copy was compared, an unresolved V gene accounts for under half, and the others remain unexplained. V and J calls and clone size are as listed in that table; D and trimming were resolved from the DNA. This sample holds approximately 160,000 clones; over 65% were observed only once. Around 2.8% of the sample is held by the ten biggest clonotypes.

The CDR3 contains 15 residues, cysteine and phenylalanine counted. Only CDR3 DNA is held: 45 bases, read in frame from base 1. Based on the germline V gene (reference sequence), the CDR1 and CDR2 sequences are MNHNY and SVGAGI. Trimming removed 7 bases from V and 10 bases from J; the gene matches leave 14 bases unexplained. Sequencing was done on a sample of PBMCs. This sequence was found in a woman between 35 and 50 years old in good health and CMV-seropositive. In this chain, TRBV6-6 is recombined with TRBJ1-4, with TRBD1 identical over 8 junction bases. The sequence in DNA is TGTGCCAGCACCCCCCAACAGGGGGAAATAATAAAACTGTTTTTT. It is translated as CASTPQQGEIIKLFF.